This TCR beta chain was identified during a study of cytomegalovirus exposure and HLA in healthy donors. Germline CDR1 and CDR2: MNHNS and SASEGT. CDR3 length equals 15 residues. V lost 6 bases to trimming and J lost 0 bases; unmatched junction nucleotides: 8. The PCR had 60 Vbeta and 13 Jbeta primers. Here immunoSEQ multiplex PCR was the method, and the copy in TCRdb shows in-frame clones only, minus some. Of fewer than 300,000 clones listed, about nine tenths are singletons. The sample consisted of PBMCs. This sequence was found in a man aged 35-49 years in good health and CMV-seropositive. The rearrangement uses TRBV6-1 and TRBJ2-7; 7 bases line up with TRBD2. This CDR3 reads CASSPSRGSSYEQYF. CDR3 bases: TGTGCCAGCAGCCCATCGCGGGGGAGCTCCTACGAGCAGTACTTC.